This T cell receptor (beta chain) was profiled in a study of control samples from healthy donors and cancer patients (dated by TCRdb to the early 2020s). Relative to germline, V is 0 bases shorter and J is 4 bases shorter, with 4 bases between their ends. Based on the germline V gene, the CDR1 and CDR2 sequences are SGHTS and YDEGEE. The CDR3 sequence holds 12 residues, the cysteine and phenylalanine included. Just the 36-base CDR3 DNA is kept, in frame starting at base 1. Turning to this clone: The antigen this receptor binds is unknown. Within one base of it there is no much larger clone, and no base qualities were kept.

Library generation was performed with the immunoSEQ multiplex PCR assay. TCRdb took over this immuneACCESS table, retaining in-frame rearrangements with V and J assigned. Such tables are incomplete; in checked studies, under half of the missing clones stem from an unresolved V gene, and the remainder is unexplained. Counted in this sample were roughly 88,000 clones; roughly 91% of them appeared once. Roughly 18% of the sample belongs to the ten largest clones. This TCR derives from a man aged 45-65 years in good health. Sequenced sample: blood. The V gene is TRBV5-8 and the J gene is TRBJ1-2, with no reliable assignment of the D segment. The CDR3 protein: CASSLVFYGYTF. The DNA sequence is TGTGCCAGCAGCTTGGTATTCTATGGCTACACCTTC.